The 15 T cell receptor beta chains below were found in one sample sequenced in a study of cytomegalovirus exposure and HLA in healthy donors. The PCR was carried out with 60 Vbeta primers and 13 Jbeta primers. Only in-frame clones appear in the TCRdb table, and some are missing; sequencing was by immunoSEQ multiplex PCR. Counted here are over 95,000 clones, about 70% occurring once; the ten biggest clones make up roughly 12%. The sequenced sample consisted of PBMCs. The receptors were sampled from a woman in her 40s in good health and CMV-seropositive.

This chain links TRBV5-4 with TRBJ1-6; perhaps TRBD1 as D (6 bases). V was pared by 0 bases and J by 6 bases, with 13 bases between. The germline V gene encodes CDR1 SGHNT and CDR2 YYREEE (reference sequence). The CDR3 is 16 amino acids. DNA for the CDR3: TGTGCCAGCAGCTTGGACCTGGGGGCGGGTAATTCACCCCTCCACTTT. Translating gives CASSLDLGAGNSPLHF.

V is TRBV5-4 and J is TRBJ1-1, with unresolved D. In germline, CDR1 is SGHNT, CDR2 YYREEE (reference sequence). The CDR3 spans 14 residues. The V end was cut by 4 bases, the J end by 1 base, with 11 bases between. For the CDR3, the DNA is TGTGCCAGCAGCCCTCCCCAGAAGAACACTGAAGCTTTCTTT. It translates to CASSPPQKNTEAFF.

This chain connects TRBV25-1 to TRBJ1-2; the D gene is possibly TRBD1 (5 bases). CDR1 is MGHDK and CDR2 is SYGVNS in the germline V gene. The V gene lost 3 bases and the J gene lost 4 bases, with 15 bases spanning the gap. The CDR3 loop spans 15 amino acids. The CDR3 is CASSEVKGRIYGYTF. The CDR3 nucleotides are TGTGCCAGCAGTGAGGTCAAGGGGAGGATCTATGGCTACACCTTC.

This chain links TRBV2 with TRBJ2-1, with 9 nucleotides matching TRBD1. The CDR3 is made up of 16 amino acids. V lost 3 bases to trimming and J lost 5 bases; unmatched junction nucleotides: 8. CDR1 and CDR2 from the germline V gene are SNHLY and FYNNEI. The CDR3 loop is CASSEAPGQGHNEQFF. The CDR3 DNA sequence: TGTGCCAGCAGTGAGGCACCGGGACAGGGCCACAATGAGCAGTTCTTC.

The chain recombines TRBV11-2 with TRBJ2-7, with 11 bases that match TRBD1. The V gene's germline CDR1 is SGHAT and CDR2 FQNNGV. The CDR3 consists of 15 residues. V gave up 5 bases and J gave up 6 bases; unmatched junction bases: 9. The CDR3 DNA follows: TGTGCCAGCAGCACCCGGGACAGGGGGTTCCGCGAGCAGTACTTC. Encoded protein: CASSTRDRGFREQYF.

The chain links TRBV5-1 to TRBJ2-7, with 9 bases identical to TRBD2. CDR3 length: 15 amino acids. Per the germline V gene, CDR1 is SGHRS and CDR2 is YFSETQ. V dropped 1 base and J dropped 2; count of bases not matched to a gene: 4. This CDR3 reads CASSLLAGITYEQYF. DNA for the CDR3: TGCGCCAGCAGCTTGCTAGCGGGGATAACCTACGAGCAGTACTTC.

This clone was seen just once. The gene calls are TRBV6-1 and TRBJ2-3, with D possibly being TRBD2 (5 bases). The germline gives CDR1 MNHNS, CDR2 SASEGT. This CDR3 region has 13 residues. V was pared by 5 bases and J by 4 bases, with 10 bases between. CDR3: CASSLSGSDTQYF. Here the CDR3 DNA reads TGTGCCAGCAGTCTCTCGGGGTCAGATACGCAGTATTTT.

The rearrangement uses TRBV28 and TRBJ1-2; a weak D match, TRBD1 (5 bases). The germline gives CDR1 MDHEN, CDR2 SYDVKM. The CDR3 loop spans 12 amino acids. V was shortened by 7 bases and J by 4 bases, with 10 bases between the two germline ends. The chain's CDR3 is CASTGGGYGYTF. CDR3 coding DNA: TGTGCCAGCACTGGGGGAGGCTATGGCTACACCTTC.

This clone appeared a single time. V gene TRBV5-6 combines with J gene TRBJ2-7, with a possible D match to TRBD1 (6 bases). The CDR3 runs 17 residues. Germline CDR1 SGHDT, CDR2 YYEEEE. V lost 3 bases and J lost 2, with 21 bases in between. The CDR3 DNA follows: TGTGCCAGCAGCTCGAGCAGGGGTTTCGTAACGGCCTACGAGCAGTACTTC. It codes for CASSSSRGFVTAYEQYF.

This CDR3 reads CASSVEGGTSYTF. CDR3 bases: TGTGCCAGCAGCGTAGAAGGGGGGACTAGCTACACCTTC. This sequence joins TRBV9 and TRBJ1-2; D is possibly TRBD1 (6 bases). The CDR3 consists of 13 residues. CDR1 is SGDLS and CDR2 is YYNGEE in the germline V gene. The V end lost 0 bases, the J end lost 9 bases, and 12 bases lay between the germline ends.

This clone was seen only once. V and J are TRBV30 and TRBJ2-3; D might be TRBD1 (5 bases). This CDR3 region has 15 residues. Trimming took off 0 bases at V and 2 bases at J, with 12 bases between the two ends. Germline CDR1 reads GTSNPN; CDR2 reads SVGIG (reference sequence). For the CDR3, the DNA is TGTGCCTGGAGTGTGAGACAGCCGTCCACAGATACGCAGTATTTT. This translates into CAWSVRQPSTDTQYF.

The rearrangement joins TRBV27 to TRBJ2-2; 8 bases are shared with TRBD2. There are 17 residues in the CDR3. Germline assignment: CDR1 MNHEY and CDR2 SMNVEV (reference sequence). V gave up 3 bases and J gave up 5 bases; unmatched junction bases: 11. The CDR3 reads CASSFFPTAGVTGELFF. CDR3 sequence (DNA): TGTGCCAGCAGTTTTTTCCCCACAGCGGGGGTTACCGGGGAGCTGTTTTTT.

V gene TRBV18 combines with J gene TRBJ1-1; D gene ambiguous. V dropped 3 bases and J dropped 2 bases, with 10 bases sitting between them. Germline CDR1 KGHSH, CDR2 LQKENI. The CDR3 is 14 residues long. DNA for the CDR3: TGTGCCAGCTCACCCCTAGCCCACAACACTGAAGCTTTCTTT. It translates to CASSPLAHNTEAFF.

This clone has more than one count but fewer than ten. The rearrangement links TRBV11-3 to TRBJ2-2, with 7 bases identical to TRBD2. Germline trimming cut 6 bases from V and 13 bases from J; bases unmatched to any gene: 8. The V gene's germline CDR1 is SGHNT and CDR2 YENEEA. The CDR3 runs 12 residues. CDR3 protein: CASSHFGGRLFF. For the CDR3, the DNA is TGTGCCAGCAGTCATTTCGGGGGGAGGCTGTTTTTT.

This clone has a single count. CDR3 residues: CASVPKSNQPQHF. The CDR3, as DNA: TGTGCCAGTGTCCCTAAGAGCAATCAGCCCCAGCATTTT. This chain connects TRBV19 to TRBJ1-5; D uncertain. This CDR3 comprises 13 residues. With 8 bases removed from V and 1 base from J, the gap between germline ends came to 9 bases. CDR1 is LNHDA and CDR2 is SQIVND in the germline V gene (reference sequence).